A selection of T cell receptor beta chains follows, all from one sample in a study of post-analysis software for immune sequencing data. TCRdb fed the PCR reads into MiXCR, producing one record per CDR3 protein. The data contain hundreds of thousands of distinct CDR3 sequences, about 60% of them seen just once; the ten biggest clones take up around 11%. The sequenced sample was blood. All receptors come from a girl aged 2-10 years with multiple sclerosis. CDR3s leave out the opening cysteine and the closing phenylalanine or tryptophan.

TRBV6-5,TRBJ1-5,ATSRGRGNQPQH
TRBV7-9,TRBJ2-7,ASSLVGERQGYEQY
TRBV29-1,TRBJ2-5,SVEPTGGLETQY
TRBV5-4,NA,ASSLVLGRQSTYEQY
TRBV7-2,TRBJ2-3,ASSFRAGRTDTQY
TRBV24-1,TRBJ1-4,ATSEANEKLF
TRBV4-1,TRBJ2-7,ASSQVSGLAGAYEQY
TRBV20-1,TRBJ1-2,SATTGAIGYT
TRBV10-3,TRBJ1-1,AISEKPGAGNTEAF
TRBV29-1,TRBJ2-5,SVAEGDETQY
TRBV29-1,TRBJ2-3,SVFPRGGWSTDTQY
TRBV7-9,TRBJ2-5,ASTFTGNQETQY
TRBV3-1,TRBJ2-7,ASSQDANPYEQY
TRBV29-1,TRBJ2-1,SVEGTSGDNEQF
TRBV18,TRBJ2-1,ASPNPGTSGYHEQF
TRBV4-1,TRBJ2-1,ASGQERLVRGDEQF
TRBV29-1,TRBJ2-7,SVVDSYEQY
TRBV5-1,TRBJ1-2,ASTETDYNYGYT
TRBV7-9,TRBJ2-1,ASSSRTGGTSGTGF
TRBV15,TRBJ1-2,ATSSSPFNYGYT
TRBV7-2,TRBJ2-1,ACSLVDSKEQF
TRBV13,TRBJ1-4,ASSHSGTGSEKLF
TRBV29-1,TRBJ2-4,SVNRELDIQY
TRBV6-6,TRBJ2-3,ASSYSWSGTDTQY
TRBV24-1,TRBJ1-2,VTSEGAPGQGAYGYT
TRBV7-9,TRBJ2-7,ASSGTIGTRGEQY
TRBV29-1,TRBJ1-2,SVGARGNGYT
TRBV7-9,TRBJ1-1,ASSRAGMRNTEAF